The clone carrying this T cell receptor beta chain was seen a few times. Peripheral blood, 9.5 to 10 milliliters per donor, was collected. This sample is drawn from a study of blood T cells in healthy people across ages. The use of a sample-barcoded 5' primer and a J-beta primer mix characterized a second PCR of about 6 to 11 cycles. There were at least 3 million CDR3-containing paired-end reads obtained from each sample. MiXCR, run by TCRdb on the 5' RACE reads, gives a single entry per CDR3 protein. This sample has approximately 1,100,000 distinct CDR3 sequences, with 35% to 50% found just once. Specimen: blood. This clonotype was sampled from a woman aged 60-70 years in good health.

Here the CDR3 reads CASSLEGGVSSYNEQFF. CDR3 DNA: TGTGCCAGCAGCTTAGAGGGGGGCGTTAGCTCCTACAATGAGCAGTTCTTC. This chain joins TRBV11-3 and TRBJ2-1; D may correspond to TRBD1 or TRBD2 (6 bases each). This CDR3 has 17 residues. Germline-derived CDR1 and CDR2 are SGHNT and YENEEA. The ends were cut back, 0 bases at V and 0 bases at J, with 12 bases in the middle.